This TCR beta chain was identified during a study of blood T cell repertoires in COVID-19. This CDR3 is 16 amino acids long. CDR1 and CDR2 (germline): SEHNR, FQNEAQ (reference sequence). Between the trimmed V and J ends, which lost 1 base and 6 bases, there was a span of 18 bases. Only in-frame clones appear in the TCRdb table, and some are missing; sequencing was by immunoSEQ multiplex PCR. The sample has more than 200,000 clones; roughly four fifths are singletons. The chain employs TRBV7-9 and TRBJ1-1, with D perhaps TRBD1 (6 bases). Sequencing was performed on PBMCs or T cells enriched from blood (not recorded which). The source is a man in his 60s who had recovered from COVID-19. DNA for the CDR3: TGTGCCAGCAGCTTAGACGGGGGGCGGGCAAGGGCTGAAGCTTTCTTT. Translation gives CASSLDGGRARAEAFF.